Listed below are T cell receptor beta chains from one sample, sequenced in a study of lymphopenia after photon versus proton radiotherapy. Clones were sequenced by immunoSEQ multiplex PCR, and TCRdb holds only the in-frame ones, with some missing. This sample yields some 38,000 clones, of which 90% to 95% are seen a single time; roughly 15% belongs to the top ten. The sample was peripheral blood, taken from a patient treated with photon-based radiotherapy. These TCRs come from a man aged 60 to 69 with cholangiocarcinoma. Each CDR3 is given with its conserved first and last residue. A D gene is named only where the DNA matches it firmly. Clone size, where shown, is once, few, many, or a class for clones that have expanded.

d_gene	abundance	v_gene	j_gene	len	CDR3nt	CDR3aa
-	-	TRBV2	TRBJ2-3	14	TGTGCCAGCAAGGAAGGGCTTCTCACAGATACGCAGTATTTT	CASKEGLLTDTQYF
-	once	TRBV5-1	TRBJ2-2	13	TGCGCCAGCAGCTTGGAAGGGTCCGGGGAGCTGTTTTTT	CASSLEGSGELFF
-	-	TRBV11-2	TRBJ2-1	15	TGTGCCAGCAGCTTAGTGGAGCTACATTACAATGAGCAGTTCTTC	CASSLVELHYNEQFF
TRBD1	-	TRBV4-1	TRBJ1-3	15	TGCGCCAGCAGCCAGGGACAGGGCTCTGGAAACACCATATATTTT	CASSQGQGSGNTIYF
-	-	TRBV9	TRBJ2-1	14	TGTGCCAGCAGCGTAACCCTCACAGGGAATGAGCAGTTCTTC	CASSVTLTGNEQFF
-	-	TRBV5-1	TRBJ1-2	14	TGCGCCAGCAGCTTGGAACTTGGGTTGCATGGCTACACCTTC	CASSLELGLHGYTF
TRBD1	once	TRBV28	TRBJ1-3	16	TGTGCCAGCAGTCCCTTACAGGGGCTCTCTGGAAACACCATATATTTT	CASSPLQGLSGNTIYF
-	-	TRBV19	TRBJ2-2	17	TGTGCCAGTAGTACCCCCTCCGGGACCGCGAACACCGGGGAGCTGTTTTTT	CASSTPSGTANTGELFF
TRBD2	-	TRBV5-8	TRBJ2-5	14	TGTGCCAGCAGCTTGGGACTAGCTACGGAGACCCAGTACTTC	CASSLGLATETQYF
-	-	TRBV19	TRBJ1-5	13	TGTGCCAGTAGTATGCAGGTAAATCAGCCCCAGCATTTT	CASSMQVNQPQHF
TRBD2	once	TRBV6-5	TRBJ2-1	15	TGTGCCAGCAGTTCGAGACTAGCGGGGGGGTATGAGCAGTTCTTC	CASSSRLAGGYEQFF
-	-	TRBV5-1	TRBJ2-3	14	TGCGCCAGCAGCTCCCCAGGTAGCACAGATACGCAGTATTTT	CASSSPGSTDTQYF
-	-	TRBV5-4	TRBJ2-3	13	TGTGCCAGCAGCTCAGAGGGCACAGATACGCAGTATTTT	CASSSEGTDTQYF
TRBD1	-	TRBV18	TRBJ2-5	16	TGTGCCAGCTCACGCATCCCGACAGGGGCTGGGGAGACCCAGTACTTC	CASSRIPTGAGETQYF
TRBD2	-	TRBV4-3	TRBJ2-1	16	TGCGCCAGCAGCCAAGATGTCGGGGGGGCCGACAATGAGCAGTTCTTC	CASSQDVGGADNEQFF
TRBD1	-	TRBV2	TRBJ2-1	15	TGTGCCAGCAGAAGGACAGGGGAACTATACAATGAGCAGTTCTTC	CASRRTGELYNEQFF
TRBD1	-	TRBV5-5	TRBJ2-2	14	TGTGCCAGCAGCTGGACAGGGACGGCCGGGGAGCTGTTTTTT	CASSWTGTAGELFF
-	-	TRBV7-9	TRBJ2-5	13	TGTGCCAGCAGCCAGCCGGGTTCAGAGACCCAGTACTTC	CASSQPGSETQYF
TRBD1	-	TRBV18	TRBJ1-1	14	TGTGCCAGCTCACCAACACAGGGGAGGACTGAAGCTTTCTTT	CASSPTQGRTEAFF
-	-	TRBV18	TRBJ2-1	16	TGTGCCAGCTCATCAAACTCGGGGGGCGACTACAATGAGCAGTTCTTC	CASSSNSGGDYNEQFF
TRBD1	-	TRBV7-2	TRBJ1-1	13	TGTGCCAGCAGCTTAAACAGGGGCCCTGAAGCTTTCTTT	CASSLNRGPEAFF
TRBD1	-	TRBV27	TRBJ1-1	18	TGTGCCAGCAGAACCGGGACAGGGGGTTCTGCGTCTCCCTGGGAAGCTTTCTTT	CASRTGTGGSASPWEAFF
-	-	TRBV9	TRBJ2-5	16	TGTGCCAGCAGCGTAGACGGGAGACCCCAGTTGGAGACCCAGTACTTC	CASSVDGRPQLETQYF
-	once	TRBV28	TRBJ2-3	13	TGTGCCAGCTGTTCGCCTCAAACAGATACGCAGTATTTT	CASCSPQTDTQYF
-	-	TRBV5-1	TRBJ1-1	15	TGCGCCAGCAGCTTGGGATCAGGACTGAACACTGAAGCTTTCTTT	CASSLGSGLNTEAFF
-	-	TRBV19	TRBJ1-5	16	TGTGCCAGTAGTATAGCCAACCCGGGGGCTTATCAGCCCCAGCATTTT	CASSIANPGAYQPQHF
TRBD2	-	TRBV28	TRBJ2-3	16	TGTGCCAGCAGTCCCGGGGGGGGCCGGTACACAGATACGCAGTATTTT	CASSPGGGRYTDTQYF
TRBD1	-	TRBV6-5	TRBJ1-5	15	TGTGCCAGCAGTTATACAGGGGCACAGGATCAGCCCCAGCATTTT	CASSYTGAQDQPQHF
-	-	TRBV11-2	TRBJ1-1	15	TGTGCCAGCAGCTCATTTCCAAGAGGGAACACTGAAGCTTTCTTT	CASSSFPRGNTEAFF
TRBD1	-	TRBV11-3	TRBJ1-1	14	TGTGCCAGCAGCTTAGCAGGGGGGAACACTGAAGCTTTCTTT	CASSLAGGNTEAFF
TRBD2	-	TRBV18	TRBJ2-1	17	TGTGCCAGCTCACCACTTATGAGGACTAGCGGGAAGAATGAGCAGTTCTTC	CASSPLMRTSGKNEQFF
-	-	TRBV6-5	TRBJ1-1	14	TGTGCCAGCGACCACGTCAGGGGCGTAAGTGAAGCTTTCTTT	CASDHVRGVSEAFF
-	-	TRBV5-6	TRBJ2-5	15	TGTGCCAGCAGCTCCCGGACCGGGGCCCAAGAGACCCAGTACTTC	CASSSRTGAQETQYF
-	-	TRBV19	TRBJ2-3	16	TGTGCCAGTAGTGGACCCGGGCAGGCCCTCACAGATACGCAGTATTTT	CASSGPGQALTDTQYF
-	-	TRBV2	TRBJ1-1	15	TGTGCCAGCAGCGGCGATGCGGCCGGGGCCACTGAAGCTTTCTTT	CASSGDAAGATEAFF
-	-	TRBV11-3	TRBJ1-1	14	TGTGCCAGCAGCTTACATGCCTCCAACACTGAAGCTTTCTTT	CASSLHASNTEAFF
TRBD1	-	TRBV28	TRBJ1-4	14	TGTGCCAGCAGACGGACAGGGGTCGAGGAAAAACTGTTTTTT	CASRRTGVEEKLFF
-	once	TRBV5-1	TRBJ1-5	14	TGCGCCAGCAGCTTGGGGGGGGCTAATCAGCCCCAGCATTTT	CASSLGGANQPQHF
TRBD2	-	TRBV7-2	TRBJ2-5	16	TGTGCCAGCAGCATACGAGCCCGGGGGGTCAGAGAGACCCAGTACTTC	CASSIRARGVRETQYF
TRBD2	-	TRBV4-2	TRBJ2-2	13	TGTGCCAGCAGCCAGCGGGAGCCCGGGGAGCTGTTTTTT	CASSQREPGELFF
TRBD1	-	TRBV2	TRBJ2-2	16	TGTGCCAGCAGGGATGACAGGGGTATGGGCACCGGGGAGCTGTTTTTT	CASRDDRGMGTGELFF
-	-	TRBV27	TRBJ1-1	14	TGTGCCAGCAGTAGCCACGGCTCGGGCACTGAAGCTTTCTTT	CASSSHGSGTEAFF
TRBD2	-	TRBV4-2	TRBJ2-3	13	TGTGCCAGCAGCCCTCGGGAGGGAGATGCGCAGTATTTT	CASSPREGDAQYF
-	-	TRBV2	TRBJ1-1	14	TGTGCCAGCAGTGTCGGGACCCAACTCTATGAAGCTTTCTTT	CASSVGTQLYEAFF
-	once	TRBV11-2	TRBJ2-7	14	TGTGCCAGCAGCTTAGATGTAGGTAGCATCGAGCAGTACTTC	CASSLDVGSIEQYF
-	once	TRBV2	TRBJ2-5	12	TGTGCCAGCAGTATAAATTCATTTGCCCAGTACTTC	CASSINSFAQYF
-	-	TRBV18	TRBJ2-2	15	TGTGCCAGCTCGGCAGGGGCCACCGATACCGGGGAGCTGTTTTTT	CASSAGATDTGELFF
-	-	TRBV7-2	TRBJ1-2	14	TGTGCCAGCAGCTTACAAGGACAGAACTATGGCTACACCTTC	CASSLQGQNYGYTF
-	-	TRBV5-4	TRBJ2-2	15	TGTGCCAGCAGCTATAGACCGGGTCTCGGGGGAGAGCTGTTTTTT	CASSYRPGLGGELFF
-	-	TRBV6-6	TRBJ1-4	15	TGTGCCAGCAGTTACGGGAGAGGAGTGGCGGAAAAACTGTTTTTT	CASSYGRGVAEKLFF
-	-	TRBV7-8	TRBJ1-1	15	TGTGCCAGCAGCCCACTCAGGGTGGGGAACACTGAAGCTTTCTTT	CASSPLRVGNTEAFF
TRBD1	-	TRBV5-4	TRBJ2-5	12	TGTGCCAGCGGACAGGGGGAGGAGACCCAGTACTTC	CASGQGEETQYF
-	-	TRBV10-3	TRBJ2-5	14	TGTGCCATCAGTGAGTCGAGTCAGCCAGAGACCCAGTACTTC	CAISESSQPETQYF